This is a list of T cell receptor beta chains from one sample in a study of T cell responses to AZD1222 COVID-19 vaccine. Data came from immunoSEQ multiplex PCR; TCRdb stores just in-frame clones and leaves some out. The sample records 100,000 to 150,000 clones, 89% being singletons. The sample in question was peripheral blood, obtained on day 0 of AZD1222 vaccination. The receptors were sampled from an adult in good health. Each CDR3 is given with its conserved first and last residue. Fields, in order: V gene, J gene, clone size, CDR3 length, D gene, CDR3 protein, CDR3 DNA. D genes are given only for firm matches. Clone sizes are given selectively: once, few, many, or a class where the clone is expanded.

TRBV5-4	TRBJ2-7	.	16	.	CASRGDLFSFGAEQYF	TGTGCCAGCAGAGGAGATTTGTTCAGTTTCGGGGCCGAGCAGTACTTC
TRBV29-1	TRBJ2-5	.	15	TRBD2	CSVQLAGAGQETQYF	TGCAGCGTTCAACTAGCGGGAGCGGGGCAAGAGACCCAGTACTTC
TRBV11-2	TRBJ1-1	.	12	.	CASRQAGTEAFF	TGTGCCAGCAGACAGGCGGGGACTGAAGCTTTCTTT
TRBV7-9	TRBJ2-3	.	14	.	CASSSGTFTDTQYF	TGTGCCAGCAGCTCCGGGACTTTCACAGATACGCAGTATTTT
TRBV4-1	TRBJ1-2	.	13	.	CASSQTASYGYTF	TGCGCCAGCAGCCAGACAGCAAGCTATGGCTACACCTTC
TRBV5-4	TRBJ2-7	.	11	.	CASSFSAEQYF	TGTGCCAGCAGCTTTAGCGCCGAGCAGTACTTC
TRBV6-2/TRBV6-3	TRBJ1-1	.	14	.	CASSWEQMNTEAFF	TGTGCCAGCAGTTGGGAACAAATGAACACTGAAGCTTTCTTT
TRBV29-1	TRBJ1-4	.	12	.	CSVRSDREKLFF	TGCAGCGTGCGGTCAGATCGTGAAAAACTGTTTTTT
TRBV29-1	TRBJ2-3	.	14	TRBD2	CSAPTSGSADTQYF	TGCAGCGCCCCGACTAGCGGGAGTGCAGATACGCAGTATTTT
TRBV27	TRBJ1-1	few	22	.	CASSPINRVDFYTEGGNTEAFF	TGTGCCAGCAGTCCAATAAACAGGGTTGACTTTTATACGGAGGGGGGGAACACTGAAGCTTTCTTT
TRBV24-1	TRBJ2-7	once	11	.	CATGVGNEQYF	TGTGCCACCGGTGTGGGGAACGAGCAGTACTTC
TRBV27	TRBJ2-7	.	17	TRBD2	CASRRTSGRVSSYEQYF	TGTGCCAGCAGGCGTACTAGCGGGAGGGTGAGCTCCTACGAGCAGTACTTC
TRBV28	TRBJ1-4	.	16	TRBD1	CASSKTRTGINEKLFF	TGTGCCAGCAGTAAAACCCGGACAGGAATAAATGAAAAACTGTTTTTT
TRBV27	TRBJ1-5	.	14	.	CASSLSAGGQPQHF	TGTGCCAGCAGTTTGTCAGCAGGTGGACAGCCCCAGCATTTT
TRBV7-2	TRBJ2-7	.	15	.	CASSLVGTGTYEQYF	TGTGCCAGCAGCTTAGTCGGGACGGGGACCTACGAGCAGTACTTC
TRBV18	TRBJ1-1	few	14	.	CASSPSGENTEAFF	TGTGCCAGCTCACCTTCAGGTGAGAACACTGAAGCTTTCTTT
TRBV28	TRBJ1-2	.	12	.	CASKTGNYGYTF	TGTGCCAGCAAAACAGGGAACTATGGCTACACCTTC
TRBV5-4	TRBJ2-7	once	13	.	CASSLGGAFEQYF	TGTGCCAGCAGCTTGGGAGGGGCGTTCGAGCAGTACTTC